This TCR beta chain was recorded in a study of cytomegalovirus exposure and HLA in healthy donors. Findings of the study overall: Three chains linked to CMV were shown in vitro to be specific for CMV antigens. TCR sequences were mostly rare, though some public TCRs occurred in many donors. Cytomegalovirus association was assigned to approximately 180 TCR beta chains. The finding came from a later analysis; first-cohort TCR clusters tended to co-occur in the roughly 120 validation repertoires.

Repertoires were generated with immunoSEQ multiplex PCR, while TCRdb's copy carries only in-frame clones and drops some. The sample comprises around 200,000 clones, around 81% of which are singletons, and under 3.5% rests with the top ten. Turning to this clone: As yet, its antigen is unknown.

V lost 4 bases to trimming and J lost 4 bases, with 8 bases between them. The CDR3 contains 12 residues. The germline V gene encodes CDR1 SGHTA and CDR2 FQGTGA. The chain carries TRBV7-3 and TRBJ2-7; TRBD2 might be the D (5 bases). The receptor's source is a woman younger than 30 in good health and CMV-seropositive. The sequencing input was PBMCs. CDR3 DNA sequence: TGTGCCAGCAGCTCCCCGGGGTACGAGCAGTACTTC. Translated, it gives CASSSPGYEQYF.